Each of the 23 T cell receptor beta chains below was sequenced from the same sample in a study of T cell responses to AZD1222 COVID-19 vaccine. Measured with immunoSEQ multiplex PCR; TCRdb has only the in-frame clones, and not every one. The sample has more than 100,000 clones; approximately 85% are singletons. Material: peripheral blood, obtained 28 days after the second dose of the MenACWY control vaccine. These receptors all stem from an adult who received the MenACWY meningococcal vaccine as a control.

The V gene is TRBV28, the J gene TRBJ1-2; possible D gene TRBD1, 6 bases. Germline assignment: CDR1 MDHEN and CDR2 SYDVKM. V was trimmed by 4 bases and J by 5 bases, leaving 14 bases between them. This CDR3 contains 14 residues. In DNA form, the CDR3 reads TGTGCCAGCAGTTCCCTCGACAGGTGGTATGGCTACACCTTC. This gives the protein CASSSLDRWYGYTF.

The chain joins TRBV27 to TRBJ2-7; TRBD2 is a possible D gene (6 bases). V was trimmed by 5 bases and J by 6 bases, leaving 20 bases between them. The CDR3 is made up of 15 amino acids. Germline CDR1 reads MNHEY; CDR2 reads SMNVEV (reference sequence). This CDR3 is CASSPPGLPVPEQYF. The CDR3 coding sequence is TGTGCCAGCAGTCCCCCGGGACTCCCAGTTCCCGAGCAGTACTTC.

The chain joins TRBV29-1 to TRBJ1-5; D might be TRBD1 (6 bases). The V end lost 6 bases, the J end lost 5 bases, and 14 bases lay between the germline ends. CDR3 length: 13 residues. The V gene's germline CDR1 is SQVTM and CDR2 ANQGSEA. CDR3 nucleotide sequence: TGCAGCGTAAAGGGGGATATCGATCAGCCCCAGCATTTT. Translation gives CSVKGDIDQPQHF.

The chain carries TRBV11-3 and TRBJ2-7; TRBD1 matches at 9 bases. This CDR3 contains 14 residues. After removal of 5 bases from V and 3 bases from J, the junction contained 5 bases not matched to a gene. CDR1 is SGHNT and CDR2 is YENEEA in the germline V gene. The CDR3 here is CASSDPGQGYEQYF. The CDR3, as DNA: TGTGCCAGCAGCGACCCGGGACAGGGCTACGAGCAGTACTTC.

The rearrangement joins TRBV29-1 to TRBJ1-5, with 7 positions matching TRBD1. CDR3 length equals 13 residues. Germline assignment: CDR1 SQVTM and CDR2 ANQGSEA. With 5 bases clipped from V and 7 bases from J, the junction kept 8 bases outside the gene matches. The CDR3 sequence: CSVKGQGGQPQHF. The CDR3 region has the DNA TGCAGCGTTAAGGGGCAGGGGGGGCAGCCCCAGCATTTT.

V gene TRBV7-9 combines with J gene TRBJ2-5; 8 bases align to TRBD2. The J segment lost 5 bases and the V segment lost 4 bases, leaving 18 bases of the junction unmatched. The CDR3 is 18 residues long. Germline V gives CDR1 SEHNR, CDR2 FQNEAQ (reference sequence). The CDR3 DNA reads TGTGCCAGCAGCTCAACCCAGGGTAGCGGGGCCGCGTGGGAGACCCAGTACTTC. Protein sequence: CASSSTQGSGAAWETQYF.

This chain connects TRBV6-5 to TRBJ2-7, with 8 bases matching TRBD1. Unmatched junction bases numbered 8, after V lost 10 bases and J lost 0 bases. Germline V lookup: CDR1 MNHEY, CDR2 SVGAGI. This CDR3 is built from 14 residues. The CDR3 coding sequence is TGTGCCACCTTGGACAGGGTCAGCTCCTACGAGCAGTACTTC. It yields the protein CATLDRVSSYEQYF.

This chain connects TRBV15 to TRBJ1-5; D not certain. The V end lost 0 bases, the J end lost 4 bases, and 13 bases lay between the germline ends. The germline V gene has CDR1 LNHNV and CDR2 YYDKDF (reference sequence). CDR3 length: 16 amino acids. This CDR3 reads CATSRDRTEPNQPQHF. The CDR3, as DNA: TGTGCCACCAGCAGAGATCGGACGGAGCCTAATCAGCCCCAGCATTTT. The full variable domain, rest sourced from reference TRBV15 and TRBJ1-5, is DAMVIQNPRYQVTQFGKPVTLSCSQTLNHNVMYWYQQKSSQAPKLLFHYYDKDFNNEADTPDNFQSRRPNTSFCFLDIRSPGLGDTAMYLCATSRDRTEPNQPQHFGDGTRLSIL.

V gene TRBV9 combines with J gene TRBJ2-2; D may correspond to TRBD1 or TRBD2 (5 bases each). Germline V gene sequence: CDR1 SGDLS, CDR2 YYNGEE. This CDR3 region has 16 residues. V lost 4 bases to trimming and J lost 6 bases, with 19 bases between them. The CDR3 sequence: CASSPTTRGGSGELFF. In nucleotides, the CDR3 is TGTGCCAGCAGCCCTACTACTAGGGGCGGGTCCGGGGAGCTGTTTTTT. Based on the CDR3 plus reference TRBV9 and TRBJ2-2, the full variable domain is DSGVTQTPKHLITATGQRVTLRCSPRSGDLSVYWYQQSLDQGLQFLIQYYNGEERAKGNILERFSAQQFPDLHSELNLSSLELGDSALYFCASSPTTRGGSGELFFGEGSRLTVL.

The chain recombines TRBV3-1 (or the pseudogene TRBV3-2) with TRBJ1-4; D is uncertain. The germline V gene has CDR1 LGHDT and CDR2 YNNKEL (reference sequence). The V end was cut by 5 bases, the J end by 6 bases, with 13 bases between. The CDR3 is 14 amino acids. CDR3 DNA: TGTGCCAGCAGCAGAGGACGGGCGGATGAAAAACTGTTTTTT. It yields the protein CASSRGRADEKLFF.

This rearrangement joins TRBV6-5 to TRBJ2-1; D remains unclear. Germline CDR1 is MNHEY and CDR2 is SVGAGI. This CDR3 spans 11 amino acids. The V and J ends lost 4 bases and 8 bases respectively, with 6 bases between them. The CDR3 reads CASSSSYEQFF. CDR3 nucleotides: TGTGCCAGCAGTTCGTCCTATGAGCAGTTCTTC.

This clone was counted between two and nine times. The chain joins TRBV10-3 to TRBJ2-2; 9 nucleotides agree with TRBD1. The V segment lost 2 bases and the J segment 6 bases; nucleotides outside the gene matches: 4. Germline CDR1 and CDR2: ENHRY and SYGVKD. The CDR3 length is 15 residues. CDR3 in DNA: TGTGCCATCAGTGAGGTGACAGGGGGGTCCGGGGAGCTGTTTTTT. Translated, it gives CAISEVTGGSGELFF.

In nucleotides, the CDR3 is TGTGCCAGCAGCTTAGTGCTGGGGGACGAGCAGTACTTC. It translates to CASSLVLGDEQYF. The chain joins TRBV7-8 to TRBJ2-7; D is perhaps TRBD1 or TRBD2 (5 bases each). V lost 1 base, J lost 5 bases, and 9 bases lay in between. Germline loops: CDR1 SGHVS, CDR2 FQNEAQ. The CDR3 loop spans 13 amino acids.

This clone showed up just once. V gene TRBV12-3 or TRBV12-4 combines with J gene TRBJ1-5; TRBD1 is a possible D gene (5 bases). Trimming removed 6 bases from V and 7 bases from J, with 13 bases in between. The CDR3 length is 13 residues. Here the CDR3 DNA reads TGTGCCAGCAGAAGAAAAGGGGCCCAGCCCCAGCATTTT. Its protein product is CASRRKGAQPQHF.

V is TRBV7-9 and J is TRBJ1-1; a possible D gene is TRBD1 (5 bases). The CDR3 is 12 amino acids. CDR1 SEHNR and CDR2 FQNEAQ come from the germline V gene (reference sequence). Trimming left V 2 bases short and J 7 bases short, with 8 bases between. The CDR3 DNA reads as TGTGCCAGCAGCTTAAGGAGGGGTGAAGCTTTCTTT. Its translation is CASSLRRGEAFF. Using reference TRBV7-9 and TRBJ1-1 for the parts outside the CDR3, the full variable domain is DTGVSQNPRHKITKRGQNVTFRCDPISEHNRLYWYRQTLGQGPEFLTYFQNEAQLEKSRLLSDRFSAERPKGSFSTLEIQRTEQGDSAMYLCASSLRRGEAFFGQGTRLTVV.

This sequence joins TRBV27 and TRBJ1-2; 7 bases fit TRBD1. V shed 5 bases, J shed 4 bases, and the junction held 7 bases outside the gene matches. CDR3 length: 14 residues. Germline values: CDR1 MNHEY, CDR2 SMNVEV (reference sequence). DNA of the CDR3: TGTGCCAGCAGTCCCCGGGACAGAATCTATGGCTACACCTTC. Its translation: CASSPRDRIYGYTF.

The CDR3 loop is CASSPVGGLNTEAFF. CDR3 in DNA: TGTGCCAGCAGCCCAGTGGGGGGCTTGAACACTGAAGCTTTCTTT. The chain is built from TRBV7-8 and TRBJ1-1; D is perhaps TRBD1 (6 bases). CDR3 length: 15 amino acids. In germline, CDR1 is SGHVS, CDR2 FQNEAQ. Deletions cut 5 bases from V and 0 bases from J, with 13 bases between.

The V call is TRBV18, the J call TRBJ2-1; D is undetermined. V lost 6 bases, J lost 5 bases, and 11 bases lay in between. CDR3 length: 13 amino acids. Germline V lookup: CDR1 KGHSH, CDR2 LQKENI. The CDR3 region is CASSYDQDNEQFF. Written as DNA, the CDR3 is TGTGCCAGCTCCTACGATCAAGACAATGAGCAGTTCTTC.

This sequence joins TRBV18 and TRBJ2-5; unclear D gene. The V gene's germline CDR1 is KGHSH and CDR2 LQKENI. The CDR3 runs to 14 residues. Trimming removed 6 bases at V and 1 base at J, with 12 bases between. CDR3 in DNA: TGTGCCAGCTCCCTCGACACGGGCCAAGAGACCCAGTACTTC. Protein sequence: CASSLDTGQETQYF.

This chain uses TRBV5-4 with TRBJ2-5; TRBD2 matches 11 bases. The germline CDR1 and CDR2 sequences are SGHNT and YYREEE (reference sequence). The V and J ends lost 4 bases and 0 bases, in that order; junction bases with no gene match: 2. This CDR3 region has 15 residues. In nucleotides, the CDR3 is TGTGCCAGCAGCCTGACTAGCGGGGACCAAGAGACCCAGTACTTC. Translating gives CASSLTSGDQETQYF.

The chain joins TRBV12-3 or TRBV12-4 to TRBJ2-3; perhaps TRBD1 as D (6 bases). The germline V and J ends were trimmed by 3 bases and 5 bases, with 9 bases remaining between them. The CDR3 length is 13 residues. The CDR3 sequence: CASSFKGVDTQYF. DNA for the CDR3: TGTGCCAGCAGTTTTAAGGGGGTAGATACGCAGTATTTT.

CDR3 sequence (DNA): TGCGCCAGCAGCTTTGGCGGTGTGGGCAGATCGAACACTGAAGCTTTCTTT. This encodes CASSFGGVGRSNTEAFF. This rearrangement joins TRBV5-1 to TRBJ1-1; D gene ambiguous. Trimming pared 2 bases from V and 1 base from J, leaving 18 bases between. Germline loops: CDR1 SGHRS, CDR2 YFSETQ. The CDR3 extends over 17 amino acids.

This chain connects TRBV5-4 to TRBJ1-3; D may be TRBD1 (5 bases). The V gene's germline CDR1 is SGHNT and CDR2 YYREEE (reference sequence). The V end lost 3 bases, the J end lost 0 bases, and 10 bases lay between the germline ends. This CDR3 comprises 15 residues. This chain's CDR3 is CASSWGWGSGNTIYF. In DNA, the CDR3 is TGTGCCAGCAGCTGGGGGTGGGGCTCTGGAAACACCATATATTTT.